This T cell receptor (beta chain) was profiled in a study of T cell responses to AZD1222 COVID-19 vaccine. Here immunoSEQ multiplex PCR was the method, and the copy in TCRdb shows in-frame clones only, minus some. The sample carries about 130,000 clones, roughly 87% recorded once. This clone was seen just once. Its antigen is currently unknown. Deletions cut 7 bases from V and 4 bases from J, with 8 bases between. The length of the CDR3 is 12 residues. Germline assignment: CDR1 SGHRS and CDR2 YFSETQ. Whole-study results and caveats: Repertoire collection took place solely once the T cell response had peaked.

This sequence joins TRBV5-1 and TRBJ2-2; D gene ambiguous. Sequenced material: peripheral blood, taken on day 0 of AZD1222 vaccination. The clonotype comes from an adult in good health. The CDR3 sequence is CASAEPTGELFF. In DNA form, the CDR3 reads TGCGCCAGCGCCGAGCCCACCGGGGAGCTGTTTTTT.